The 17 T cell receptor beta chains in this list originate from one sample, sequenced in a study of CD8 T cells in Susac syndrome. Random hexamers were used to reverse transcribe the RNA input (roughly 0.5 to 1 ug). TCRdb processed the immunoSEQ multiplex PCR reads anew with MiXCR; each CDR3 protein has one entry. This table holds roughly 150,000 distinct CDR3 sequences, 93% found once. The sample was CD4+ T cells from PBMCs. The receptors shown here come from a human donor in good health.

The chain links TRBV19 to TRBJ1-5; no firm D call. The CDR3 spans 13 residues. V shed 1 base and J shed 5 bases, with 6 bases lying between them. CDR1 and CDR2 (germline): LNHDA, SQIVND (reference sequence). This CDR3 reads CASSIGQDQPQHF. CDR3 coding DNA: TGTGCCAGTAGTATAGGGCAGGATCAGCCCCAGCATTTT. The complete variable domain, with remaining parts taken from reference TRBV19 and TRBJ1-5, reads DGGITQSPKYLFRKEGQNVTLSCEQNLNHDAMYWYRQDPGQGLRLIYYSQIVNDFQKGDIAEGYSVSREKKESFPLTVTSAQKNPTAFYLCASSIGQDQPQHFGDGTRLSIL.

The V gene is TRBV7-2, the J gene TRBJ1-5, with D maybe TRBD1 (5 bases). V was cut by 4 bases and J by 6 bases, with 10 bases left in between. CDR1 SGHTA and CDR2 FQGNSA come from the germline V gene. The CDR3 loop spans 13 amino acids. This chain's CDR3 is CASSSGISQPQHF. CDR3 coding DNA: TGTGCCAGCAGCTCAGGGATCAGTCAGCCCCAGCATTTT.

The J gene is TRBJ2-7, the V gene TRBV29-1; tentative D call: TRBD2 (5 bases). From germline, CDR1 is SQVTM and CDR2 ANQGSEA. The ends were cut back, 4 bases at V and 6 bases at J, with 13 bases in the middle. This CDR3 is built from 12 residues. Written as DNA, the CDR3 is TGCAGCGTTGCCGGGGTTGTCCGCGAGCAGTACTTC. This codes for CSVAGVVREQYF.

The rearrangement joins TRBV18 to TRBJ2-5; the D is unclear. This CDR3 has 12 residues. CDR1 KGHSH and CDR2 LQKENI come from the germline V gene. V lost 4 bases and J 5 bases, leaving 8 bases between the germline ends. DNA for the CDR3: TGTGCCAGCTCACTGCTAAAGGAGACCCAGTACTTC. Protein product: CASSLLKETQYF.

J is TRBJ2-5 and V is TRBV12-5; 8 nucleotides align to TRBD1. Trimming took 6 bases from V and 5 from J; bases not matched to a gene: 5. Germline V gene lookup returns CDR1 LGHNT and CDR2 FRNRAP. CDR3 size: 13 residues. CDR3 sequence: CASGSDRAETQYF. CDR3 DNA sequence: TGTGCTAGTGGCTCGGACAGGGCCGAGACCCAGTACTTC.

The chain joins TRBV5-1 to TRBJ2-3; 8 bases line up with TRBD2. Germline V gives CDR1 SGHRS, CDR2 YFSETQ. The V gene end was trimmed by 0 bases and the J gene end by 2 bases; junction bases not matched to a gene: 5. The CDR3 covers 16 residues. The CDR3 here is CASSLGTSRFTDTQYF. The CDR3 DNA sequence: TGCGCCAGCAGCTTGGGGACTAGCAGATTCACAGATACGCAGTATTTT. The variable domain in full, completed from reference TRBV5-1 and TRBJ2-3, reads KAGVTQTPRYLIKTRGQQVTLSCSPISGHRSVSWYQQTPGQGLQFLFEYFSETQRNKGNFPGRFSGRQFSNSRSEMNVSTLELGDSALYLCASSLGTSRFTDTQYFGPGTRLTVL.

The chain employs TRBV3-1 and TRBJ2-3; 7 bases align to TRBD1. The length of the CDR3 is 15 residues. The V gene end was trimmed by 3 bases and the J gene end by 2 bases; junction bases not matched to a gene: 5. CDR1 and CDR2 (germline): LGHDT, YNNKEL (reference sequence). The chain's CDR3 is CASSHGTENTDTQYF. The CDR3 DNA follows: TGTGCCAGCAGCCATGGGACAGAGAACACAGATACGCAGTATTTT.

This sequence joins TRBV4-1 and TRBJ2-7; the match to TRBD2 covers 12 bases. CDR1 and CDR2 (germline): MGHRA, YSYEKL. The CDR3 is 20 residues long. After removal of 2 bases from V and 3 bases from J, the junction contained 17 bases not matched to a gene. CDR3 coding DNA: TGCGCCAGCAGCCAACGTATAAACTCTAGGACTAGCGGGGTCAACTACGAGCAGTACTTC. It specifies CASSQRINSRTSGVNYEQYF.

In DNA, the CDR3 is TGCAGCGTCTCAAAGACCTCCAACACTGAAGCTTTCTTT. Translation: CSVSKTSNTEAFF. The chain joins TRBV29-1 to TRBJ1-1, with D unclear. CDR1 is SQVTM, CDR2 ANQGSEA, per germline. This CDR3 has 13 amino acids. V lost 6 bases and J 2 bases, leaving 13 bases between the germline ends.

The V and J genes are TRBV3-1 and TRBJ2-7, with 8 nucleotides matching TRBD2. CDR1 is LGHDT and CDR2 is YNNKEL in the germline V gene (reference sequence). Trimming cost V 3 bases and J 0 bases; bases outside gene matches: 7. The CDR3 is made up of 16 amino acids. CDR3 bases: TGTGCCAGCAGCCAGTCACTAGCGGTTTTCTCCTACGAGCAGTACTTC. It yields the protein CASSQSLAVFSYEQYF.

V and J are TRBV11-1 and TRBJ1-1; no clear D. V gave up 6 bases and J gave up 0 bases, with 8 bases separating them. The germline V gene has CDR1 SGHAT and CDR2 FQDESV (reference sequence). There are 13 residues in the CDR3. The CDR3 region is CASSRSMNTEAFF. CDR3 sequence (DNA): TGTGCCAGCAGTCGTAGTATGAACACTGAAGCTTTCTTT.

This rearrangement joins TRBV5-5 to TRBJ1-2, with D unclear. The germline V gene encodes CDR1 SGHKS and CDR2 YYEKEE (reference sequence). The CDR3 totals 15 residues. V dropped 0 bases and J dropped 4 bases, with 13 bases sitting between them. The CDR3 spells CASSLVFSAGYGYTF. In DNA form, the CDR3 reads TGTGCCAGCAGCTTGGTTTTCTCGGCGGGCTATGGCTACACCTTC. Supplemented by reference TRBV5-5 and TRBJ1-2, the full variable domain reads DAGVTQSPTHLIKTRGQQVTLRCSPISGHKSVSWYQQVLGQGPQFIFQYYEKEERGRGNFPDRFSARQFPNYSSELNVNALLLGDSALYLCASSLVFSAGYGYTFGSGTRLTVV.

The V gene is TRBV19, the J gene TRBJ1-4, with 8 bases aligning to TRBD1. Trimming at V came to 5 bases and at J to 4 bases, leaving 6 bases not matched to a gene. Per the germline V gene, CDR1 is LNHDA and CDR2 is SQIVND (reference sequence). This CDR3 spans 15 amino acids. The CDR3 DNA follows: TGTGCCAGTAGTTCCTCGGACAGGGTTAATGAAAAACTGTTTTTT. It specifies CASSSSDRVNEKLFF.

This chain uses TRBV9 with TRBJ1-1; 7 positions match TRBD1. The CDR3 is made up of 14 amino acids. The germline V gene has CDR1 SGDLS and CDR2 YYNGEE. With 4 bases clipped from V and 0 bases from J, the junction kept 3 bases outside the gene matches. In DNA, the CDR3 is TGTGCCAGCAGCCGGACAGGTTTGAACACTGAAGCTTTCTTT. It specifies CASSRTGLNTEAFF.

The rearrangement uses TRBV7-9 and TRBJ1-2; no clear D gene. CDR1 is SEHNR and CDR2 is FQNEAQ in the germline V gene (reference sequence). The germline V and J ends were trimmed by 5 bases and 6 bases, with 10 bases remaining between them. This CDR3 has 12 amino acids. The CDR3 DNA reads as TGTGCCAGCAGCCGGTCCGTAGATGGCTACACCTTC. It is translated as CASSRSVDGYTF.

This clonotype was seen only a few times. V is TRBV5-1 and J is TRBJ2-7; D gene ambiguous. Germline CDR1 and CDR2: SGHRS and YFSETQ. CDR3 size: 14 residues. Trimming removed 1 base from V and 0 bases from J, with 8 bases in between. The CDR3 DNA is TGCGCCAGCAGCTTGACGTCAGTCTCCTACGAGCAGTACTTC. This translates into CASSLTSVSYEQYF.

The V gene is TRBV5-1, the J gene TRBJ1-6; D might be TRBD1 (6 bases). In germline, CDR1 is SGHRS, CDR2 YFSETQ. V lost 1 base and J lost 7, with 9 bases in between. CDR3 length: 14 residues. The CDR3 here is CASSLTGSNSPLHF. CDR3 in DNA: TGCGCCAGCAGCTTGACAGGGTCCAATTCACCCCTCCACTTT.